The 2 T cell receptor beta chains in this list originate from one sample, sequenced in a study of human T cells and chemical hapten exposure. Using its own MiXCR run on the RACE reads, TCRdb lists one record per CDR3 protein. The sample has around 380,000 distinct CDR3 sequences; more than 4.5% are singletons. Stated time point: patch test 1, 2 weeks after DPC sensitization. Treatment noted: therapeutic diphenylcyclopropenone sensitization with weekly scalp DPC. This specimen was whole blood, taken in connection with sensitization to the hapten diphenylcyclopropenone (DPC). These receptors all come from a woman between 45 and 65 years old with alopecia areata. Some clones in this sample may be carry-over from other donors' samples.

The table lists this clonotype with many counts. V usage is TRBV27 and J usage is TRBJ1-1, with 8 positions matching TRBD1. Germline-derived CDR1 and CDR2 are MNHEY and SMNVEV (reference sequence). The CDR3 spans 15 residues. V gave up 5 bases and J gave up 4 bases; unmatched junction bases: 9. CDR3 in DNA: TGTGCCAGCAGTCCCTGGACAGGGAGGGTCACTGAAGCTTTCTTT. This codes for CASSPWTGRVTEAFF.

This clonotype appeared a few times. The J gene is TRBJ1-1, the V gene TRBV5-6; possible D gene TRBD1, 5 bases. CDR1 and CDR2 from the germline V gene are SGHDT and YYEEEE. Trimming removed 0 bases from V and 10 bases from J, with 10 bases in between. This CDR3 contains 12 residues. Here the CDR3 DNA reads TGTGCCAGCAGCTTGGAGGGGATGGGAGCTTTCTTT. It is translated as CASSLEGMGAFF. Filled out from reference TRBV5-6 and TRBJ1-1, the complete variable domain reads DAGVTQSPTHLIKTRGQQVTLRCSPKSGHDTVSWYQQALGQGPQFIFQYYEEEERQRGNFPDRFSGHQFPNYSSELNVNALLLGDSALYLCASSLEGMGAFFGQGTRLTVV.